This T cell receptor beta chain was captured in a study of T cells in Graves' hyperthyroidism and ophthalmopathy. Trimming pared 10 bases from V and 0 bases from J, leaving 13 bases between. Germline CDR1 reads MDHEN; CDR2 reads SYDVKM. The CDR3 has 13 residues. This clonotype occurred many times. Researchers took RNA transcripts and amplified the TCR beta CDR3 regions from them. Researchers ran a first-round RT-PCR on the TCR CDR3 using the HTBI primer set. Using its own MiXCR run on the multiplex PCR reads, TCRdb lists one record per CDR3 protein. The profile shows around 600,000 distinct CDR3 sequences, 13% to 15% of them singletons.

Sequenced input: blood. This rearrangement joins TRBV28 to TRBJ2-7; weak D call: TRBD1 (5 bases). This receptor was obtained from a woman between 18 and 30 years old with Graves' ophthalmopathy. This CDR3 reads CATTPGHSYEQYF. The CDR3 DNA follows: TGTGCCACCACCCCAGGGCACTCCTACGAGCAGTACTTC.